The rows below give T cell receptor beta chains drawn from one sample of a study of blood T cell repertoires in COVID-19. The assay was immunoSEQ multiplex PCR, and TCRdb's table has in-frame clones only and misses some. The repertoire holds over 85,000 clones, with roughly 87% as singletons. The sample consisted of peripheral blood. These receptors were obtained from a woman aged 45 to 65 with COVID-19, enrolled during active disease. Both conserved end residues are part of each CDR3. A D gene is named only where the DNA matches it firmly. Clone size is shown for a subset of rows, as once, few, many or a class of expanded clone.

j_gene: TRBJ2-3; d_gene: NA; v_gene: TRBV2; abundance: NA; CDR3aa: CASSIQGSTDTQYF; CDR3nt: TGTGCCAGCAGTATCCAGGGGAGCACAGATACGCAGTATTTT
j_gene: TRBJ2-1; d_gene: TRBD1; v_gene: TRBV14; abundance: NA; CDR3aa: CASSPLTGGARNEQFF; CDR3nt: TGTGCCAGCAGCCCGTTGACAGGGGGCGCGAGGAATGAGCAGTTCTTC
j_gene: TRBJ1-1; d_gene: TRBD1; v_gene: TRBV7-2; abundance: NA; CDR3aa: CASSSTSLRGDRVAEAFF; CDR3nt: TGTGCCAGCAGCTCTACGTCCCTTAGAGGGGACAGAGTTGCTGAAGCTTTCTTT
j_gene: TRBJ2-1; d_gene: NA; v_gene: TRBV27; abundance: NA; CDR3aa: CASSYELANSYNEQFF; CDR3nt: TGTGCCAGCAGTTACGAACTAGCAAACTCCTACAATGAGCAGTTCTTC
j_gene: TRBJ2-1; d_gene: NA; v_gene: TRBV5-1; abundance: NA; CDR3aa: CASSLSHNEQFF; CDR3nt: TGCGCCAGCAGCTTGTCTCACAATGAGCAGTTCTTC
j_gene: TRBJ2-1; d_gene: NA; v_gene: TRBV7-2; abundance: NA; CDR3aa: CASSLSSGLTYNEQFF; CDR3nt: TGTGCCAGCAGCTTATCCAGCGGGCTAACCTACAATGAGCAGTTCTTC
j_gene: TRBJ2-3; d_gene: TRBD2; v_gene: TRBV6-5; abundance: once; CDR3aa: CASSTSGATTDTQYF; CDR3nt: TGTGCCAGCAGTACTAGCGGGGCAACCACAGATACGCAGTATTTT
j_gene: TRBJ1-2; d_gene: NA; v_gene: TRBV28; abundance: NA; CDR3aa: CASGLPDYGYTF; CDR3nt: TGTGCCAGCGGGCTGCCGGACTATGGCTACACCTTC
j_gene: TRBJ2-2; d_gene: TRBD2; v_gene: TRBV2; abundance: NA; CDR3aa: CASSEFAGGGAGTGELFF; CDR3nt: TGTGCCAGCAGTGAATTCGCTGGCGGGGGGGCCGGGACCGGGGAGCTGTTTTTT
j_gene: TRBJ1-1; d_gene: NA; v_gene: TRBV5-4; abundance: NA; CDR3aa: CASSKGRGGLNTEAFF; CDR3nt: TGTGCCAGCAGCAAGGGACGCGGGGGCCTGAACACTGAAGCTTTCTTT
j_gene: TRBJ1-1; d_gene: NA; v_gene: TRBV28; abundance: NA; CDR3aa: CASSYVYGTSEAFF; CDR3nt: TGTGCCAGCAGTTACGTATATGGGACTTCTGAAGCTTTCTTT
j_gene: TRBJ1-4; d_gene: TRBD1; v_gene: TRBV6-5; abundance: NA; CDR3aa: CATAGQGTGEKLFF; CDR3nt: TGTGCCACTGCGGGACAGGGGACTGGAGAAAAACTGTTTTTT
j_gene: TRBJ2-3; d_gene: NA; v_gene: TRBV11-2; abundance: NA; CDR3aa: CASSLGGGGERTDTQYF; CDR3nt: TGTGCCAGCAGCTTAGGAGGGGGAGGGGAAAGAACAGATACGCAGTATTTT
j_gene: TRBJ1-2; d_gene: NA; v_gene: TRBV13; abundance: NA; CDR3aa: CASSLAGRANGGYTF; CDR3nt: TGTGCCAGCAGCTTAGCTGGCAGGGCCAACGGGGGCTACACCTTC
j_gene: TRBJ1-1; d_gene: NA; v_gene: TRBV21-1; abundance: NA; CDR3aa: CARRSGHNTEAFF; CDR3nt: TGTGCCAGGCGTTCGGGACACAACACTGAAGCTTTCTTT
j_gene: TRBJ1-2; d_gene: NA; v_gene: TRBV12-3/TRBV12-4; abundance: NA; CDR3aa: CASSSGFGYTF; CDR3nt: TGTGCCAGCAGTTCAGGGTTCGGCTACACCTTC
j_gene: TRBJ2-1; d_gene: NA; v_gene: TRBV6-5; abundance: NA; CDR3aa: CASSWGREEWFF; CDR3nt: TGTGCCAGCAGTTGGGGCAGGGAGGAGTGGTTCTTC
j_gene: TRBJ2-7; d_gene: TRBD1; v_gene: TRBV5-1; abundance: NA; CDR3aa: CASGFGTGVYEQYF; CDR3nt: TGCGCCAGCGGTTTTGGGACAGGGGTTTACGAGCAGTACTTC
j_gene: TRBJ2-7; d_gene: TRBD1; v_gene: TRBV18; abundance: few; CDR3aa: CASSVGTAPQEQYF; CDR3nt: TGTGCCAGCTCAGTCGGGACAGCACCCCAGGAGCAGTACTTC
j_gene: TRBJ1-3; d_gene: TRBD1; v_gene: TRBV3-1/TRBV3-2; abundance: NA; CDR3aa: CASSQSSGDSSRNTIYF; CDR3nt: TGTGCCAGCAGCCAATCCAGTGGGGACAGTTCCCGAAACACCATATATTTT
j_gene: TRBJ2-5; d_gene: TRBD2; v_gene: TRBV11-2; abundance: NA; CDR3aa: CASSLWGSGGEETQYF; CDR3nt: TGTGCCAGCAGCCTTTGGGGTAGCGGGGGAGAAGAGACCCAGTACTTC
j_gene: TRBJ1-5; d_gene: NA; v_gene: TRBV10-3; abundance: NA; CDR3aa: CAISDTGTGQPQHF; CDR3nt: TGTGCCATCAGTGATACGGGTACAGGCCAGCCCCAGCATTTT
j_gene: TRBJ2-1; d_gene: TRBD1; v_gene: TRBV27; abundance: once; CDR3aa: CASSSGTGTVSYNEQFF; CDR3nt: TGTGCCAGCAGTTCCGGGACAGGGACGGTTTCCTACAATGAGCAGTTCTTC
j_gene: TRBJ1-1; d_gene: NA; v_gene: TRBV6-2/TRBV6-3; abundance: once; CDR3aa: CASSPDTEAFF; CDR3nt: TGTGCCAGCAGTCCGGACACTGAAGCTTTCTTT
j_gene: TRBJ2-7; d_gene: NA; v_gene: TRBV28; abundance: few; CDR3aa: CANDGTYEQYF; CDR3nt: TGTGCCAATGACGGGACCTACGAGCAGTACTTC
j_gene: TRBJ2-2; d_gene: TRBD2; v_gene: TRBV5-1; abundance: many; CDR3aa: CASSRTGTSGNTGELFF; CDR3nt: TGCGCCAGCAGCAGAACCGGGACTAGCGGGAACACCGGGGAGCTGTTTTTT
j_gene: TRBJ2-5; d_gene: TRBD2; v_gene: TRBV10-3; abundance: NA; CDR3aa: CAISDQLAGGDNQETQYF; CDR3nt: TGTGCCATCAGTGATCAGCTAGCGGGGGGCGATAACCAAGAGACCCAGTACTTC
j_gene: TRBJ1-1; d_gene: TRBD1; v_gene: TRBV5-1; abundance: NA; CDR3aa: CASSPGQGAKAFF; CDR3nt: TGCGCCAGCAGCCCTGGACAGGGGGCCAAAGCTTTCTTT
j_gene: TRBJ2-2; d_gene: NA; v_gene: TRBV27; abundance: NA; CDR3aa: CASRRQISGAGELFF; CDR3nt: TGTGCCAGCAGAAGACAGATTTCGGGGGCCGGGGAGCTGTTTTTT
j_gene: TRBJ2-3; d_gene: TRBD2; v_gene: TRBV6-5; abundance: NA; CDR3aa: CASSPGSGYTDTQYF; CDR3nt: TGTGCCAGCAGTCCCGGTAGCGGGTACACAGATACGCAGTATTTT
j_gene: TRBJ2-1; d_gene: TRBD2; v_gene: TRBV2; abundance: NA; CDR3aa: CASTLGREDEQFF; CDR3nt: TGTGCCAGCACCCTGGGGCGGGAGGATGAGCAGTTCTTC
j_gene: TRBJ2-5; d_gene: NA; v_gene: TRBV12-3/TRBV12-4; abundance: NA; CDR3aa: CASSLSPQETQYF; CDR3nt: TGTGCCAGCAGTTTGAGTCCGCAAGAGACCCAGTACTTC
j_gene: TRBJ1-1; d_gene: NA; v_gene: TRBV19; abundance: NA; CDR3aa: CASSPGFQGTGIGTEAFF; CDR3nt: TGTGCCAGTAGCCCAGGGTTTCAGGGGACGGGTATAGGCACTGAAGCTTTCTTT
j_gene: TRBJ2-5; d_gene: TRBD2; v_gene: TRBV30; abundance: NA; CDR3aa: CAWSVQAGTQETQYF; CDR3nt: TGTGCCTGGAGTGTACAAGCGGGGACTCAAGAGACCCAGTACTTC
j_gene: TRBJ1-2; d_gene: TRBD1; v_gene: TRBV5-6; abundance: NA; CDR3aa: CASSRYRGGDYGYTF; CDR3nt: TGTGCCAGCAGCCGTTACAGGGGTGGTGACTATGGCTACACCTTC
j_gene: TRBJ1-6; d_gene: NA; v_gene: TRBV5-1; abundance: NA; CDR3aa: CASSLSGGNSPLHF; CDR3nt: TGCGCCAGCAGCTTGTCCGGCGGTAATTCACCCCTCCACTTT
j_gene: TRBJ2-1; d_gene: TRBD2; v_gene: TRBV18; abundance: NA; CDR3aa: CASSPPAGAYNEQFF; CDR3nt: TGTGCCAGCTCCCCTCCTGCGGGGGCCTACAATGAGCAGTTCTTC
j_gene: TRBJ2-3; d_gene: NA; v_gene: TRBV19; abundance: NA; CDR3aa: CASSTQGDTQYF; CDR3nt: TGTGCCAGTAGTACTCAGGGGGATACGCAGTATTTT
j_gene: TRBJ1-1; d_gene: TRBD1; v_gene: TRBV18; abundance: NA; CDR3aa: CASSRGTGGTEAFF; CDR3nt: TGTGCCAGCTCCCGTGGGACAGGGGGCACTGAAGCTTTCTTT
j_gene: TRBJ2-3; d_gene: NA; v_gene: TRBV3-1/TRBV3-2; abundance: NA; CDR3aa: CASSQGPVDSDTQYF; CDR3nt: TGTGCCAGCAGCCAAGGGCCAGTAGACTCAGATACGCAGTATTTT
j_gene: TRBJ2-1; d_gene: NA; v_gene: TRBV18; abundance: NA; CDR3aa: CASSPSGTGGANEQFF; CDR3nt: TGTGCCAGCTCACCATCGGGAACAGGGGGGGCCAATGAGCAGTTCTTC
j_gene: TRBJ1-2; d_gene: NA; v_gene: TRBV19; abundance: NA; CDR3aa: CASRSTEPYGYTF; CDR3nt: TGTGCCAGTCGATCGACAGAACCCTATGGCTACACCTTC
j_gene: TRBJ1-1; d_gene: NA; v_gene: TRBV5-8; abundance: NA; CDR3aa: CASSLAGVVNTEAFF; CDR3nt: TGTGCCAGCAGCTTGGCCGGGGTAGTGAACACTGAAGCTTTCTTT
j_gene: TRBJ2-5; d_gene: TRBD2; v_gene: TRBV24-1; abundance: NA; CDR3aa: CATSAGSGGTETQYF; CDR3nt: TGTGCCACCAGTGCGGGTAGCGGGGGGACGGAGACCCAGTACTTC
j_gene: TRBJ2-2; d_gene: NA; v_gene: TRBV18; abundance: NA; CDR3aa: CASSPSGPSTGELFF; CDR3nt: TGTGCCAGCTCACCTTCGGGTCCCTCCACCGGGGAGCTGTTTTTT
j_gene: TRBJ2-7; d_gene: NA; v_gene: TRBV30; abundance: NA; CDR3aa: CAWSVLDSTKYF; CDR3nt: TGTGCCTGGAGTGTCCTGGACAGTACGAAGTACTTC
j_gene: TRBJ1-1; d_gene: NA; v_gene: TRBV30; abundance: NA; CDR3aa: CAWTLTATTEAFF; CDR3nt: TGTGCCTGGACCTTGACAGCGACGACTGAAGCTTTCTTT
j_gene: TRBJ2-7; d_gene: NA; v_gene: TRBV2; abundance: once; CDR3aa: CASSDSTYEQYF; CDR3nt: TGTGCCAGCAGTGACAGTACCTACGAGCAGTACTTC
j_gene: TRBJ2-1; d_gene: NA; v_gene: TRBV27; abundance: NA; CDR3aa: CASSPNREGEQFF; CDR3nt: TGTGCCAGCAGTCCAAACAGGGAGGGTGAGCAGTTCTTC
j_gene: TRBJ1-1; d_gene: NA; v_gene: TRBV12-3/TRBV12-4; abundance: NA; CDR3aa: CASTDIMNTEAFF; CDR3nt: TGTGCCAGCACCGACATAATGAACACTGAAGCTTTCTTT
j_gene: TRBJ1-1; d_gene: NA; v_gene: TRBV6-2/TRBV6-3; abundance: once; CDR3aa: CASSQASEAFF; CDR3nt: TGTGCCAGCAGTCAAGCTTCCGAAGCTTTCTTT
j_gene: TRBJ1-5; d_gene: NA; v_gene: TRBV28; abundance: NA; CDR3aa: CATVSGNQPQHF; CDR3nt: TGTGCCACGGTCTCAGGGAATCAGCCCCAGCATTTT
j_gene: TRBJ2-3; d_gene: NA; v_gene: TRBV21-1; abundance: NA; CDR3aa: CASETGGRDTDTQYF; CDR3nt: TGTGCCAGCGAGACAGGGGGCCGGGACACAGATACGCAGTATTTT
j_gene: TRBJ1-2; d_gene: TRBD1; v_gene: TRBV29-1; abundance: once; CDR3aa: CSVRTGGIYGYTF; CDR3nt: TGCAGCGTGAGGACAGGGGGTATCTATGGCTACACCTTC
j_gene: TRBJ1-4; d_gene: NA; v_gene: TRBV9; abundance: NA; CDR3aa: CASSVVAGEKLFF; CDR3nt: TGTGCCAGCAGCGTAGTTGCGGGGGAAAAACTGTTTTTT
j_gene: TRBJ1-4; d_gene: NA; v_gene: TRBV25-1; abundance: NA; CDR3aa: CASSELGRGATNEKLFF; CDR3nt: TGTGCCAGCAGTGAACTCGGTCGGGGGGCAACTAATGAAAAACTGTTTTTT
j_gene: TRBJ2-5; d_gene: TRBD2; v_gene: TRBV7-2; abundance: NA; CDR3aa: CASSPRGSGGPTQYF; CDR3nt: TGTGCCAGCAGCCCCAGGGGTAGCGGGGGCCCGACCCAGTACTTC
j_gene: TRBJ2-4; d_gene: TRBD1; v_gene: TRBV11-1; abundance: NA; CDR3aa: CASSSGQGANIQYF; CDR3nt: TGTGCCAGCAGCTCGGGACAGGGGGCGAACATTCAGTACTTC
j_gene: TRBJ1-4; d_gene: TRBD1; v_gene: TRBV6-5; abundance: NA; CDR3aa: CASRGTGGVEKLFF; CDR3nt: TGTGCCAGCAGGGGGACAGGGGGCGTTGAAAAACTGTTTTTT
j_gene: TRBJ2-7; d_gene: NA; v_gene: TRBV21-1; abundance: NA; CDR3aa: CASSKRRGYEQYF; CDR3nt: TGTGCCAGCAGCAAACGCCGGGGGTACGAGCAGTACTTC